The following is a T cell receptor (beta chain) sequence with its context. The sample is drawn from a study of cytomegalovirus exposure and HLA in healthy donors. TCRdb's copy holds only in-frame clones and misses some; the assay was immunoSEQ multiplex PCR. Here the sample spans approximately 300,000 clones, around 86% being singletons. The sequenced sample was PBMCs. The TCR comes from a woman aged 18 to 35 in good health and CMV-seronegative.

CDR3 sequence: CASTSLPEGRYEQYF. The DNA for the CDR3 is TGTGCCAGCACCTCGCTACCGGAGGGGCGGTACGAGCAGTACTTC. V usage is TRBV28 and J usage is TRBJ2-7, with a weak D call TRBD2 (6 bases). CDR1 and CDR2 (germline): MDHEN, SYDVKM. With 7 bases removed from V and 4 bases from J, the gap between germline ends came to 20 bases. The CDR3 is 15 amino acids.